What follows are 28 T cell receptor beta chains derived from one specimen sequenced in a study of molecular identifiers for immune sequencing clone quantification. TCRdb called the PCR reads again in MiXCR, with one record for every CDR3 protein. This sample has about 500,000 distinct CDR3 sequences, with less than 30% found just once. Sequencing was done on a sample of naive CD8+ T cells from blood, with Jurkat cell RNA spiked in. Subset of the sample: FACS-sorted CD8+CD4-CCR7+CD45RA+ naive T cells. These receptor sequences come from a human donor in good health. Some libraries in this study had Jurkat cell RNA spiked in.

The chain employs TRBV28 and TRBJ1-6; maybe TRBD1 (5 bases). CDR1 and CDR2 from the germline V gene are MDHEN and SYDVKM. The CDR3 runs 13 residues. V lost 2 bases and J 8 bases, leaving 7 bases between the germline ends. The CDR3 DNA is TGTGCCAGCAGTTTACAGGGAGATTCACCCCTCCACTTT. Its translation is CASSLQGDSPLHF.

The chain is built from TRBV2 and TRBJ2-7; TRBD1 matches 7 bases. The CDR3 has 15 amino acids. Germline V lookup: CDR1 SNHLY, CDR2 FYNNEI. Trimming cost V 2 bases and J 9 bases; bases outside gene matches: 13. The CDR3, as DNA: TGTGCCAGCAGTGAACCGGGAAGGCAGGGGGACGGGCAGTACTTC. This translates into CASSEPGRQGDGQYF. Looking up the rest from reference TRBV2 and TRBJ2-7 gives the full variable domain: EPEVTQTPSHQVTQMGQEVILRCVPISNHLYFYWYRQILGQKVEFLVSFYNNEISEKSEIFDDQFSVERPDGSNFTLKIRSTKLEDSAMYFCASSEPGRQGDGQYFGPGTRLTVT.

This clonotype occurred many times. V is TRBV3-1 and J is TRBJ2-3; TRBD1 matches 9 bases. Germline loops: CDR1 LGHDT, CDR2 YNNKEL (reference sequence). This CDR3 is 13 amino acids long. The V gene end was trimmed by 6 bases and the J gene end by 5 bases; junction bases not matched to a gene: 3. CDR3 bases: TGTGCCAGCAGGGGACAGGGAATAGATACGCAGTATTTT. Translating it yields CASRGQGIDTQYF.

About this clonotype: Just one base apart from a much larger clone, this may be a read error. Lacking the conserved final phenylalanine or tryptophan, this CDR3 likely reflects a read error. The chain has TRBV5-3 and TRBJ2-1; 8 nucleotides align to TRBD2. TRBV5-3 is classed as an ORF, of uncertain function. The CDR3 contains 14 residues. The CDR3 sequence: CASSWAGGAEEQFS. As DNA, the CDR3 is TGTGCCAGCAGCTGGGCCGGGGGGGCCGAAGAGCAGTTCTCC.

This clonotype was observed a few times. V usage is TRBV27 and J usage is TRBJ2-6; the D gene is possibly TRBD1 (6 bases). The V end was cut by 6 bases, the J end by 2 bases, with 17 bases between. The CDR3 runs to 17 residues. In germline, CDR1 is MNHEY, CDR2 SMNVEV (reference sequence). This chain's CDR3 is CASRRTVVFAGANVLTF. CDR3 DNA sequence: TGTGCCAGCAGGAGGACAGTTGTCTTTGCTGGGGCCAACGTCCTGACTTTC.

This rearrangement joins TRBV30 to TRBJ2-7; D remains unclear. This CDR3 is built from 13 residues. Trimming pared 4 bases from V and 6 bases from J, leaving 16 bases between. From germline, CDR1 is GTSNPN and CDR2 SVGIG (reference sequence). CDR3 coding DNA: TGTGCCTGGATGGCCCGCCCTCGGCTCGAGCAGTACTTC. Protein sequence: CAWMARPRLEQYF.

The rearrangement links TRBV12-3 or TRBV12-4 to TRBJ2-5; no firm D call. This CDR3 region has 17 residues. V gave up 3 bases and J gave up 3 bases, with 20 bases separating them. The CDR3 region has the DNA TGTGCCAGCAGTTTTTTCGGGTCTGGCGGTAGGGAAGAGACCCAGTACTTC. Translation: CASSFFGSGGREETQYF.

The chain recombines TRBV19 with TRBJ2-3; D is perhaps TRBD2 (7 bases). The CDR3 runs 16 residues. CDR1 LNHDA and CDR2 SQIVND come from the germline V gene (reference sequence). V was pared by 6 bases and J by 2 bases, with 18 bases between. CDR3: CASSGIGGENTDTQYF. CDR3 DNA: TGTGCCAGTAGCGGCATAGGGGGGGAAAACACAGATACGCAGTATTTT.

This clonotype was detected ten times or more. The chain combines TRBV7-9 with TRBJ2-5, with D tentatively TRBD1 (5 bases). The CDR3 consists of 15 residues. Trimming removed 5 bases from V and 1 base from J, with 14 bases in between. Germline V gene data show CDR1 as SEHNR and CDR2 as FQNEAQ (reference sequence). CDR3 protein: CASSPQGVLQETQYF. The CDR3, as DNA: TGTGCCAGCAGCCCACAAGGGGTTCTCCAAGAGACCCAGTACTTC.

V gene TRBV28 combines with J gene TRBJ2-2; D is uncertain. The CDR3 totals 15 residues. Germline CDR1 reads MDHEN; CDR2 reads SYDVKM. V lost 5 bases, J lost 2 bases, and 12 bases lay in between. The CDR3 DNA sequence: TGTGCCAGCAGTCCAAGGGCAGGCAACACCGGGGAGCTGTTTTTT. Translating it yields CASSPRAGNTGELFF.

The table lists this clonotype with many counts. The rearrangement joins TRBV14 to TRBJ2-6; tentative D call: TRBD1 (5 bases). The CDR3 covers 13 residues. Germline assignment: CDR1 SGHDN and CDR2 FVKESK. V was cut by 7 bases and J by 9 bases, with 13 bases left in between. The CDR3 bases are TGTGCCAGCAAATTGGGGCAGATCAACGTCCTGACTTTC. Translated, it gives CASKLGQINVLTF.

In its sample, this clonotype was seen a few times. The CDR3 DNA is TGTGCCAGCAGCCTCCTTAGGGGGGAGACCCAGTACTTC. Translating it yields CASSLLRGETQYF. The J gene is TRBJ2-5, the V gene TRBV3-1; D is perhaps TRBD1 (6 bases). Germline loops: CDR1 LGHDT, CDR2 YNNKEL (reference sequence). This CDR3 has 13 residues. V was trimmed by 4 bases and J by 5 bases, leaving 11 bases between them.

This clonotype was observed many times. This chain connects TRBV29-1 to TRBJ2-2; a weak D match, TRBD1 (6 bases). The CDR3 is 13 residues long. The V end lost 4 bases, the J end lost 5 bases, and 11 bases lay between the germline ends. Germline CDR1 reads SQVTM; CDR2 reads ANQGSEA. CDR3 in DNA: TGCAGCGTTGGGGGACAACGGACCGGGGAGCTGTTTTTT. It translates to CSVGGQRTGELFF.

This clonotype has a count of ten or more. The genes are TRBV12-3 or TRBV12-4 and TRBJ1-5; D might be TRBD1 (5 bases). V lost 4 bases and J 2 bases, leaving 15 bases between the germline ends. The length of the CDR3 is 16 residues. Here the CDR3 reads CASSSVGRGGNQPQHF. In DNA form, the CDR3 reads TGTGCCAGCAGTTCCGTGGGTAGGGGCGGCAATCAGCCCCAGCATTTT.

Ten or more counts support this clonotype. This rearrangement joins TRBV7-2 to TRBJ2-7; 8 bases match TRBD2. The CDR3 covers 14 residues. The germline CDR1 and CDR2 sequences are SGHTA and FQGNSA. V shed 3 bases, J shed 4 bases, and the junction held 5 bases outside the gene matches. This CDR3 reads CASSFRTSHYEQYF. The CDR3 region has the DNA TGTGCCAGCAGCTTCCGGACTAGCCATTACGAGCAGTACTTC.

The CDR3 region has the DNA TGTGCCAGCAGCTCTCCCCTAGGGGCGTACATCGGGGAGCTGTTTTTT. Its translation: CASSSPLGAYIGELFF. The chain employs TRBV5-4 and TRBJ2-2; D is possibly TRBD1 (5 bases). CDR1 SGHNT and CDR2 YYREEE come from the germline V gene (reference sequence). V dropped 3 bases and J dropped 7 bases, with 19 bases sitting between them. The CDR3 extends over 16 amino acids. Filled out from reference TRBV5-4 and TRBJ2-2, the complete variable domain reads ETGVTQSPTHLIKTRGQQVTLRCSSQSGHNTVSWYQQALGQGPQFIFQYYREEENGRGNFPPRFSGLQFPNYSSELNVNALELDDSALYLCASSSPLGAYIGELFFGEGSRLTVL.

The gene calls are TRBV20-1 and TRBJ2-5, with a tentative D call TRBD1 (6 bases). The germline gives CDR1 DFQATT, CDR2 SNEGSKA (reference sequence). V lost 4 bases, J lost 2 bases, and 23 bases lay in between. The CDR3 is 17 residues long. The CDR3 DNA sequence: TGCAGTGCTAAGAGGACAGCGAGGGGTCATCGACAAGAGACCCAGTACTTC. The encoded protein is CSAKRTARGHRQETQYF.

This chain uses TRBV7-2 with TRBJ2-3; D may be TRBD2 (5 bases). The CDR3 length is 12 residues. Germline CDR1 reads SGHTA; CDR2 reads FQGNSA. Trimming stripped 5 bases from V and 8 bases from J, with 11 bases between. This CDR3 is CASSPVGGTQYF. The DNA of the CDR3 is TGTGCCAGCAGCCCCGTCGGAGGTACGCAGTATTTT.

The chain joins TRBV20-1 to TRBJ2-1; 9 bases line up with TRBD2. Looked up from germline, CDR1 is DFQATT and CDR2 is SNEGSKA (reference sequence). The length of the CDR3 is 13 residues. This CDR3 is CARRGGAYNEQFF. Written as DNA, the CDR3 is TGCGCTCGGCGGGGGGGCGCCTACAATGAGCAGTTCTTC.

Concerning this clonotype itself: A much bigger clone sits one base away, suggesting this may be a read error. This rearrangement joins TRBV29-1 to TRBJ2-2, with D unclear. The CDR3 length is 14 residues. The germline V and J ends were trimmed by 4 bases and 1 base, with 10 bases remaining between them. The germline CDR1 and CDR2 sequences are SQVTM and ANQGSEA. The CDR3 protein is CSVAWVLNTGELFF. Written as DNA, the CDR3 is TGCAGCGTTGCTTGGGTTTTGAACACCGGGGAGCTGTTTTTT.

The chain has TRBV12-5 and TRBJ1-1, with TRBD1 matching 8 bases. The CDR3 has 15 residues. The germline V gene encodes CDR1 LGHNT and CDR2 FRNRAP. J gave up 3 bases and V 5 bases, and 8 bases lay outside the gene matches. In DNA, the CDR3 is TGTGCTAGTGGTCTAGCAGGGGGCGCGGACACTGAAGCTTTCTTT. It codes for CASGLAGGADTEAFF.

V usage is TRBV11-3 and J usage is TRBJ2-2; no clear D gene. The germline V and J ends were trimmed by 8 bases and 4 bases, with 8 bases remaining between them. CDR1 is SGHNT, CDR2 YENEEA, per germline. This CDR3 is built from 12 residues. The CDR3 DNA reads as TGTGCCAGCTGTACGGGCACCGGGGAGCTGTTTTTT. Encoded protein: CASCTGTGELFF.

As regards this clonotype: A read error may explain this, as a much larger clone is one base away. V and J are TRBV7-9 and TRBJ1-1; 10 bases line up with TRBD1. CDR1 is SEHNR and CDR2 is FQNEAQ in the germline V gene (reference sequence). The CDR3 is 15 amino acids. The CDR3 protein is CACSLGGTGETEAFF. The CDR3 nucleotides read TGTGCCTGCAGCTTAGGCGGGACAGGGGAAACTGAAGCTTTCTTT.

The rearrangement uses TRBV25-1 and TRBJ1-4; no reliable D call. This CDR3 region has 16 residues. Germline loops: CDR1 MGHDK, CDR2 SYGVNS. Trimming removed 8 bases at V and 0 bases at J, with 16 bases between. CDR3 DNA sequence: TGTGCCAGCGAGGGATCTCAGGCCGCAACTAATGAAAAACTGTTTTTT. As protein: CASEGSQAATNEKLFF.

This clonotype was seen only a few times. The V call is TRBV5-4, the J call TRBJ2-7; D is undetermined. CDR3 length equals 14 residues. With 1 base removed from V and 0 bases from J, the gap between germline ends came to 8 bases. From germline, CDR1 is SGHNT and CDR2 YYREEE (reference sequence). CDR3 bases: TGTGCCAGCAGCTTGTGGGATAACTCCTACGAGCAGTACTTC. The encoded protein is CASSLWDNSYEQYF.

The rearrangement joins TRBV6-6 to TRBJ2-2, with D unresolved. Trimming pared 6 bases from V and 4 bases from J, leaving 18 bases between. Germline loops: CDR1 MNHNY, CDR2 SVGAGI (reference sequence). The CDR3 is 16 residues long. CDR3 protein: CASSVDLRVLTGELFF. The CDR3 DNA reads as TGTGCCAGCAGCGTAGACCTACGGGTACTCACCGGGGAGCTGTTTTTT.

This sequence joins TRBV12-3 or TRBV12-4 and TRBJ2-6, with D possibly being TRBD1 (6 bases). The CDR3 has 14 amino acids. Deletions cut 4 bases from V and 18 bases from J, with 22 bases between. The CDR3 loop is CASSSIIMGAAKTF. CDR3 DNA: TGTGCCAGCAGTTCAATCATAATGGGGGCAGCAAAGACTTTC.

This sequence joins TRBV28 and TRBJ2-5; the D is unclear. The V and J ends lost 0 bases and 5 bases respectively, with 4 bases between them. There are 12 residues in the CDR3. In germline, CDR1 is MDHEN, CDR2 SYDVKM. CDR3 in DNA: TGTGCCAGCAGTTTATGGATGGAGACCCAGTACTTC. Its protein product is CASSLWMETQYF.